This TCR beta chain was documented in a study of long-term antiretroviral therapy in people with HIV. Each participant with HIV received care in the United States. Germline CDR1 is MNHEY and CDR2 is SMNVEV (reference sequence). CDR3 length: 14 amino acids. V was cut by 0 bases and J by 3 bases, with 7 bases left in between. The immunoSEQ assay was v3.0, run at survey level. Sequencing used immunoSEQ multiplex PCR; TCRdb keeps in-frame clones, though not all of them. In the table there are 20,000 to 30,000 clones, 86% of which are singletons. A single count supports this clone. V is TRBV27 and J is TRBJ2-3; D remains ambiguous. The origin of this receptor is a man aged 40-49 years with HIV. The sample consisted of unsorted PBMCs, taken approximately 2.7 years after starting antiretroviral therapy. The CDR3 region is CASSLSGSTDTQYF. Here the CDR3 DNA reads TGTGCCAGCAGTTTATCGGGATCAACAGATACGCAGTATTTT.